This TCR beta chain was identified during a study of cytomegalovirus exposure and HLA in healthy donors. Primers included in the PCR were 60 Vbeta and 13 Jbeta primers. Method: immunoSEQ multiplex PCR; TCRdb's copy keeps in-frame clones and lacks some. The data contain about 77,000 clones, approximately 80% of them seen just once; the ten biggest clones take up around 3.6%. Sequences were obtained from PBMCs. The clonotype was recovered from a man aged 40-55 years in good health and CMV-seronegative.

The CDR3 loop reads CASSYSAGHNYGYTF. In DNA, the CDR3 is TGTGCCAGCAGTTACTCCGCGGGGCATAATTATGGCTACACCTTC. The chain carries TRBV6-5 and TRBJ1-2; the D gene is possibly TRBD1 (5 bases). The CDR3 is 15 amino acids. The V gene lost 0 bases and the J gene lost 5 bases, with 13 bases spanning the gap. Germline V gives CDR1 MNHEY, CDR2 SVGAGI.